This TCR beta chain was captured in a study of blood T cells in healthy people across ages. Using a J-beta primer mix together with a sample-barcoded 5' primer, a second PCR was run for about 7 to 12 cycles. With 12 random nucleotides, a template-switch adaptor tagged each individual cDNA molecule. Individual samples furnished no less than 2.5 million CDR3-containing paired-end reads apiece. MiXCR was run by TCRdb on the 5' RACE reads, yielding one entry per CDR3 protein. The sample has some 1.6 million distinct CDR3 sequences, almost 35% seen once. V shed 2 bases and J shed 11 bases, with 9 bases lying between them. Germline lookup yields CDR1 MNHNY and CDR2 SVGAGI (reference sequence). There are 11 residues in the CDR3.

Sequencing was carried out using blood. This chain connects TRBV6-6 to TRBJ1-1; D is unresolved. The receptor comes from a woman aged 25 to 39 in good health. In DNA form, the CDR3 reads TGTGCCAGCAGTTACGCGGGCCAGGCTTTCTTT. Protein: CASSYAGQAFF.